This TCR beta chain derives from a study of cytomegalovirus exposure and HLA in healthy donors. Notes on the study in general: In vitro experiments confirmed that three CMV-associated chains were specific for CMV antigens.

Germline lookup yields CDR1 SGHRS and CDR2 YFSETQ. The junction had 6 bases not matched to a gene; V was cut back by 4 bases and J by 1 base. This CDR3 is built from 16 residues. The assay was immunoSEQ multiplex PCR, and TCRdb's table has in-frame clones only and misses some. The repertoire includes 90,000 to 120,000 clones, around 85% of them detected once, and 3% sits in the top ten. On this clone itself: Its specificity is not known.

This chain uses TRBV5-1 with TRBJ2-1; 9 bases agree with TRBD2. The receptor comes from a woman in her late teens or twenties in good health and CMV-seronegative. The sample was PBMCs. CDR3 in amino acids: CASSATTSGSYNEQFF. CDR3 DNA: TGCGCCAGCAGCGCAACCACTAGCGGGTCCTACAATGAGCAGTTCTTC. Variable domain in full (rest from reference TRBV5-1 and TRBJ2-1): KAGVTQTPRYLIKTRGQQVTLSCSPISGHRSVSWYQQTPGQGLQFLFEYFSETQRNKGNFPGRFSGRQFSNSRSEMNVSTLELGDSALYLCASSATTSGSYNEQFFGPGTRLTVL.